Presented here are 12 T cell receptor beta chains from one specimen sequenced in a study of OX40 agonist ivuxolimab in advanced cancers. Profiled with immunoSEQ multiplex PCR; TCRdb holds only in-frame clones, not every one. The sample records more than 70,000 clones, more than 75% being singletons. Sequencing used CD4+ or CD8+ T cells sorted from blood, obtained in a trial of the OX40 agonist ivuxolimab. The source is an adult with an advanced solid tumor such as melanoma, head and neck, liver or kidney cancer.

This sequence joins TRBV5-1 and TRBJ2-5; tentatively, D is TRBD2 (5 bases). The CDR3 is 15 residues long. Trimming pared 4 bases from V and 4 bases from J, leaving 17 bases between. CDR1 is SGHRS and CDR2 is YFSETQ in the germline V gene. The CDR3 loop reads CASSRPEGIGETQYF. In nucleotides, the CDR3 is TGCGCCAGCAGCCGTCCCGAGGGTATCGGAGAGACCCAGTACTTC. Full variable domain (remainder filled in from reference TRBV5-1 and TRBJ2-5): KAGVTQTPRYLIKTRGQQVTLSCSPISGHRSVSWYQQTPGQGLQFLFEYFSETQRNKGNFPGRFSGRQFSNSRSEMNVSTLELGDSALYLCASSRPEGIGETQYFGPGTRLLVL.

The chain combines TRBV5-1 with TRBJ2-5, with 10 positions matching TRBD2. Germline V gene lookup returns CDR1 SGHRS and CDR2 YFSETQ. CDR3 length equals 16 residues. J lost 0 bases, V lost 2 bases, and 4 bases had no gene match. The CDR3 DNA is TGCGCCAGCAGCTTAGCTAGCGGGGGCCACCAAGAGACCCAGTACTTC. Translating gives CASSLASGGHQETQYF.

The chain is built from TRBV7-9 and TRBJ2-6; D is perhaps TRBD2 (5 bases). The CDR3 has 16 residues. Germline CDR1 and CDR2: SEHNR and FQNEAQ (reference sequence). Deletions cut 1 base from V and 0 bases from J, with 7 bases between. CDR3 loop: CASSLGAGSGANVLTF. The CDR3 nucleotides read TGTGCCAGCAGCTTAGGGGCGGGCTCTGGGGCCAACGTCCTGACTTTC.

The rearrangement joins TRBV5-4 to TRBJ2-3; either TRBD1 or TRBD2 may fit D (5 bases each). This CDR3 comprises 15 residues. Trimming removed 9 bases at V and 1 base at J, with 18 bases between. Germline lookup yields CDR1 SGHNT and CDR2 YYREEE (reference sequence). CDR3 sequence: CATQGVAGGTDTQYF. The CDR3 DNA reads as TGTGCCACCCAAGGGGTGGCGGGTGGCACAGATACGCAGTATTTT.

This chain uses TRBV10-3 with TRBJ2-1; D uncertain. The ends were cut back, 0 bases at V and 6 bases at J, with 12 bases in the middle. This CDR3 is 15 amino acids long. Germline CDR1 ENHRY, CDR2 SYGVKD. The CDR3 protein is CAISESLARSNEQFF. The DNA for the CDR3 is TGTGCCATCAGTGAGTCCTTGGCTAGATCCAATGAGCAGTTCTTC.

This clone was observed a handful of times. In DNA, the CDR3 is TGTGCCAGCATCCCATACATGAACACTGAAGCTTTCTTT. Its translation: CASIPYMNTEAFF. The genes are TRBV7-8 and TRBJ1-1; D not certain. The germline V and J ends were trimmed by 7 bases and 0 bases, with 9 bases remaining between them. CDR3 length: 13 residues. The germline V gene has CDR1 SGHVS and CDR2 FQNEAQ.

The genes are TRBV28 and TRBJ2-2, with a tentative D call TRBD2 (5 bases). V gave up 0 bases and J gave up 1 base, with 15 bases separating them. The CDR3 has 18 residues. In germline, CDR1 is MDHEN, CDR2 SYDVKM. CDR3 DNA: TGTGCCAGCAGTTTATGGTCCCCAGATAGCGAGAACACCGGGGAGCTGTTTTTT. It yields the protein CASSLWSPDSENTGELFF.

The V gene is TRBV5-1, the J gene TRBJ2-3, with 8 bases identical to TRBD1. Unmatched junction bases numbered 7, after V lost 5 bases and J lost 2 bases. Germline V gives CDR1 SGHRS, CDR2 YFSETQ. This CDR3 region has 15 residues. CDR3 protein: CASSPRQGPTDTQYF. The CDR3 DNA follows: TGCGCCAGCAGTCCTAGACAGGGGCCCACAGATACGCAGTATTTT.

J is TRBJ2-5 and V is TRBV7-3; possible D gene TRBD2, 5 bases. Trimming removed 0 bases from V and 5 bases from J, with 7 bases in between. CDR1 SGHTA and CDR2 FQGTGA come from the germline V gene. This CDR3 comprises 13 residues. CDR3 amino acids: CASSLTSGETQYF. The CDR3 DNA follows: TGTGCCAGCAGCTTAACTTCGGGGGAGACCCAGTACTTC. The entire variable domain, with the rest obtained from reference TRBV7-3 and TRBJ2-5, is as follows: GAGVSQTPSNKVTEKGKYVELRCDPISGHTALYWYRQSLGQGPEFLIYFQGTGAADDSGLPNDRFFAVRPEGSVSTLKIQRTERGDSAVYLCASSLTSGETQYFGPGTRLLVL.

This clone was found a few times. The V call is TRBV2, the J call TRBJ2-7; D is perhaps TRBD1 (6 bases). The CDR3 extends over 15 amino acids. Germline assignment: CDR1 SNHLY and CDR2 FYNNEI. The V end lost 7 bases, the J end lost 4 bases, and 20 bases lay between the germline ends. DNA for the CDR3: TGTGCCAGCACTGATCTTCCGGGACAACTATACGAGCAGTACTTC. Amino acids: CASTDLPGQLYEQYF.

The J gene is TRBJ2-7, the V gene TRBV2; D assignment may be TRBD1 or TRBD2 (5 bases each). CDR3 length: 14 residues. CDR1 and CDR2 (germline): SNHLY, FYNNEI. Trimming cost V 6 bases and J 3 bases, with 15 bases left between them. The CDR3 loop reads CASRPGDRLYEQYF. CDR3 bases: TGTGCCAGCAGGCCCGGGGACCGTCTCTACGAGCAGTACTTC.

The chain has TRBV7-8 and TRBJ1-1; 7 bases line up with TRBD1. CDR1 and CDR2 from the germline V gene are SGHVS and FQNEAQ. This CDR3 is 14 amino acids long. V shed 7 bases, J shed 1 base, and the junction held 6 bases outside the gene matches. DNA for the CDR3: TGTGCCAGCATCCCAGGGGGGCGGAACACTGAAGCTTTCTTT. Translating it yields CASIPGGRNTEAFF.